This T cell receptor beta chain was captured in a study of T cells in Graves' hyperthyroidism and ophthalmopathy. What was amplified from RNA transcripts were TCR beta CDR3 regions. HTBI primers were the set used in a first-round RT-PCR of the TCR CDR3. TCRdb recomputed calls from the multiplex PCR reads with MiXCR, one row per CDR3 protein. The data show fewer than 550,000 distinct CDR3 sequences, 15% to 18% seen once. Germline V gene sequence: CDR1 KGHSH, CDR2 LQKENI. There are 13 residues in the CDR3. V was cut by 2 bases and J by 1 base, with 5 bases left in between. This clonotype was seen at least ten times. Antigen specificity is unknown. Patients showing uncontrolled infection, other autoimmune disease, pregnancy or lactation were ineligible. Using less than 12 ml of fresh peripheral blood, PBMCs were prepared. Study conclusions and caveats: The model foresaw ophthalmopathy a median around 6 months prior to onset. Blood held most thyroid clonotypes expanded above 0.001 frequency.

V and J are TRBV18 and TRBJ1-1; D is unresolved. This TCR derives from a woman aged 18-30 years with Graves' hyperthyroidism. Sequencing was carried out using blood. The CDR3 loop is CASSPTGNTEAFF. The CDR3 DNA follows: TGTGCCAGCTCACCAACGGGGAACACTGAAGCTTTCTTT. Full variable domain (outside the CDR3, taken from reference TRBV18 and TRBJ1-1): NAGVMQNPRHLVRRRGQEARLRCSPMKGHSHVYWYRQLPEEGLKFMVYLQKENIIDESGMPKERFSAEFPKEGPSILRIQQVVRGDSAAYFCASSPTGNTEAFFGQGTRLTVV.